The T cell receptor beta chain described here comes from a study of T-cell reconstitution after alpha-beta-depleted transplantation in children. Per germline, CDR1 KGHSH and CDR2 LQKENI. The CDR3 is made up of 14 amino acids. Trimming removed 1 base from V and 8 bases from J, with 11 bases in between. Only a few counts were recorded for this clonotype. The library targeted TCRbeta and was prepared with unique molecular identifiers. TCRdb passed the PCR reads through MiXCR, listing each CDR3 protein once. The sample consists of approximately 400,000 distinct CDR3 sequences, 11% of them appearing once. This TCR came from a human donor who donated a stem cell graft to a child with acute myeloid leukemia. The V call is TRBV18, the J call TRBJ1-4, with D possibly matching TRBD1 (5 bases). The material was PBMCs from the stem cell graft donor, obtained from the stem cell graft. CDR3 in DNA: TGTGCCAGCTCACCACGAGCCCCAGGGGAAAAACTGTTTTTT. This codes for CASSPRAPGEKLFF.